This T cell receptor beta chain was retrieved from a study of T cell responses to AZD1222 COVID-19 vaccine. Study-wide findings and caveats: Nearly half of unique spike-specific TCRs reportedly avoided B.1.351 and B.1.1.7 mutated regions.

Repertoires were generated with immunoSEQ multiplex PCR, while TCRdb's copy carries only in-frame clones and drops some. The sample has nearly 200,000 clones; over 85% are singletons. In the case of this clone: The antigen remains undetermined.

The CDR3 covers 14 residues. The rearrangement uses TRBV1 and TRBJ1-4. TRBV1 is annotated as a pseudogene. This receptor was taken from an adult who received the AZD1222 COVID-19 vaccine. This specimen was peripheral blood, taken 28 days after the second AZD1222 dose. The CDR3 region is CTSSLTDSGGKLFF. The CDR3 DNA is TGCACCAGCAGCCTGACAGACTCGGGAGGAAAACTGTTTTTT.